The TCR beta chain under discussion was sequenced for a study of a mutant IDH1 vaccine in newly diagnosed glioma. The repertoire was sequenced with immunoSEQ multiplex PCR; TCRdb's copy has only in-frame clones and lacks some. This sample has 90,000 to 100,000 clones, with over 85% found just once. Points on this clone: Antigen specificity is unknown.

Germline CDR1 is SEHNR and CDR2 is FQNEAQ (reference sequence). Trimming took off 3 bases at V and 7 bases at J, with 9 bases between the two ends. The CDR3 sequence is 12 residues long. Described time point: week 47, end of study. Topical imiquimod was applied with each vaccine dose, which held 300 ug of mutant IDH1 20-mer peptide. The source of this sequence is a woman aged 50 to 65 with glioma. This sequence joins TRBV7-9 and TRBJ1-2; D gene ambiguous. The source was PBMCs, collected from a glioma patient whose treatment included an IDH1 peptide vaccine. CDR3 sequence: CASSFGRSGYTF. The CDR3 coding sequence is TGTGCCAGCAGCTTTGGCAGATCTGGCTACACCTTC.